This T cell receptor (beta chain) was sequenced in a study of T-cell memory formation after mild COVID-19. General study findings and limits: The study detected some responding clones in pre-infection memory, suggesting cross-reactive memory joined.

As regards this clonotype: The antigen remains undetermined.

TCRdb used MiXCR to reprocess the 5' RACE reads, holding one entry per CDR3 protein. The sample yields 450,000 to 650,000 distinct CDR3 sequences, less than 25% seen once. The sequenced material came from PBMCs or a T cell subset sorted from them (not recorded which). The receptor comes from an adult woman who had mild COVID-19 (a few samples of this study predate the infection). Cell type and time point are not known.

CDR3 DNA sequence: TGTGCCAGCAGCTTAGATCCGGACAGTGAAGCTTTCTTT. This encodes CASSLDPDSEAFF. V gene TRBV7-8 combines with J gene TRBJ1-1; maybe TRBD1 (6 bases). Trimming pared 1 base from V and 7 bases from J, leaving 10 bases between. The CDR3 is made up of 13 amino acids. Germline loops: CDR1 SGHVS, CDR2 FQNEAQ.